The rows below give T cell receptor beta chains drawn from one sample of a study of neoadjuvant nivolumab and ipilimumab in lung cancer. Here immunoSEQ multiplex PCR was the method, and the copy in TCRdb shows in-frame clones only, minus some. The sample lists about 18,000 clones, 76% seen once, with over 6% in the top ten. This sample comprised tumor tissue, obtained after neoadjuvant nivolumab, alone or with ipilimumab, at or shortly before surgery. The receptors were gathered from an adult with non-small cell lung cancer. The CDR3 runs from the conserved cysteine through the conserved F or W. A D gene is named only where the DNA matches it firmly. A clone size is listed for some rows: how often the clone was seen (once, few, many), or a class if it is expanded.

abundance	len	j_gene	v_gene	d_gene	CDR3nt	CDR3aa
.	14	TRBJ2-3	TRBV18	TRBD2	TGTGCCAGCTCACTGGGACTAGCGGGAGATACGCAGTATTTT	CASSLGLAGDTQYF
.	15	TRBJ1-2	TRBV5-5	TRBD1	TGTGCCAGCAGCCCGGACAGGGGGAGACTCTATGGCTACACCTTC	CASSPDRGRLYGYTF
.	13	TRBJ1-1	TRBV27	.	TGTGCCAGCAGTCCTTGGAGGAACACTGAAGCTTTCTTT	CASSPWRNTEAFF
.	15	TRBJ1-1	TRBV9	.	TGTGCCAGCAGCGTAGAGTCAGGGTCGGACACTGAAGCTTTCTTT	CASSVESGSDTEAFF
.	10	TRBJ2-1	TRBV20-1	.	TGCAGTGCTTCCAGAAATGAGCAGTTCTTC	CSASRNEQFF
.	16	TRBJ2-1	TRBV15	.	TGTGCCACCAGCAAACCCGACCTCTTTTCCTACAATGAGCAGTTCTTC	CATSKPDLFSYNEQFF
.	12	TRBJ1-5	TRBV30	.	TGTGCCTGGAGTGAGCTGAATCAGCCCCAGCATTTT	CAWSELNQPQHF
.	13	TRBJ1-5	TRBV7-2	.	TGTGCCAGCAGCTCACATCAGGGTCAGCCCCAGCATTTT	CASSSHQGQPQHF
.	13	TRBJ2-3	TRBV9	.	TGTGCCAGCAGCGGTGCACCCACAGATACGCAGTATTTT	CASSGAPTDTQYF
.	13	TRBJ2-1	TRBV10-1	.	TGCGCCAGCAGTTCATCCGGGGGCGATGAGCAGTTCTTC	CASSSSGGDEQFF
.	16	TRBJ2-7	TRBV25-1	TRBD2	TGTGCCAGCATGGATGATAGCGGGAGAAGTATATACGAGCAGTACTTC	CASMDDSGRSIYEQYF
.	17	TRBJ2-1	TRBV5-4	TRBD2	TGTGCCAGCAGCTTTGCGCGGGGGGAGGTCTCAGGTCTTGAGCAGTTCTTC	CASSFARGEVSGLEQFF
.	13	TRBJ2-5	TRBV18	.	TGTGCCAGCTCACCACGAAGACAAGAGACCCAGTACTTC	CASSPRRQETQYF
.	15	TRBJ2-1	TRBV30	TRBD2	TGTGCCTGGAAATCGACTAGCTTGGGTTTTGATGAGCAGTTCTTC	CAWKSTSLGFDEQFF
.	15	TRBJ2-7	TRBV5-5	TRBD1	TGTGCCAGCAGCTTAGTTTCGGGACAGGTATTCGAGCAGTACTTC	CASSLVSGQVFEQYF
few	12	TRBJ2-2	TRBV11-3	.	TGTGCCAGCAGACGGGGGTCCGGGGAGCTGTTTTTT	CASRRGSGELFF
.	15	TRBJ1-4	TRBV7-9	TRBD1	TGTGCCAGCACCCAGGGGGCCGATTGGGGGGAAAAACTGTTTTTT	CASTQGADWGEKLFF
.	14	TRBJ1-4	TRBV6-1	.	TGTGCCAGCAGTTCGGGGGGATGGAATGAAAAACTGTTTTTT	CASSSGGWNEKLFF
.	13	TRBJ1-1	TRBV6-5	.	TGTGCCAGCAGTTACAACCCTCGGACTGAAGCTTTCTTT	CASSYNPRTEAFF
.	17	TRBJ2-5	TRBV7-9	.	TGTGCCAGCAGCTTAGGCGGACAGTTAGGGTACCAAGAGACCCAGTACTTC	CASSLGGQLGYQETQYF
.	12	TRBJ1-1	TRBV28	TRBD1	TGTGCCAGCGGGGACAGGCTCACTGAAGCTTTCTTT	CASGDRLTEAFF
.	14	TRBJ2-7	TRBV28	.	TGTGCCAGCAGTTTATGGACAGCGGTACGCGAGCAGTACTTC	CASSLWTAVREQYF
few	15	TRBJ1-4	TRBV7-2	TRBD1	TGTGCCAGCAGCTCGCGAGGGACAGGGGACGAAAAACTGTTTTTT	CASSSRGTGDEKLFF
.	14	TRBJ2-7	TRBV6-5	TRBD2	TGTGCCAGCAGACGACTAGCGGAGACCTACGAGCAGTACTTC	CASRRLAETYEQYF
.	15	TRBJ2-7	TRBV15	.	TGTGCCACCAGCAGAGATCGGACGGGGTACTGGGAGCAGTACTTC	CATSRDRTGYWEQYF
.	15	TRBJ2-1	TRBV29-1	.	TGCAGCGTTGTGCAGGTTGTTCGAACCTACAATGAGCAGTTCTTC	CSVVQVVRTYNEQFF
few	15	TRBJ2-1	TRBV19	.	TGTGCCAGTAGTCCCGGGACACTATCCTACAATGAGCAGTTCTTC	CASSPGTLSYNEQFF
.	15	TRBJ1-4	TRBV7-2	.	TGTGCCAGCAGCTTAGGAGGGGCCGGGGGTGAAAAACTGTTTTTT	CASSLGGAGGEKLFF
.	12	TRBJ1-2	TRBV5-3	.	TGTGCCAGCAGCTCCACTAACTATGGCTACACCTTC	CASSSTNYGYTF
.	16	TRBJ1-1	TRBV7-9	.	TGTGCCAGCAGCTTAAAGGGAGGGAGACGGACGGAGAGCACCGAATTT	CASSLKGGRRTESTEF
.	16	TRBJ2-1	TRBV11-2	TRBD1	TGTGCCAGCAGCTTGGGACAGGGAACAGTCTACAATGAGCAGTTCTTC	CASSLGQGTVYNEQFF
.	16	TRBJ1-2	TRBV30	.	TGTGCCTGGAGCCTACCCTCTTACAGAGCCATCTATGGCTACACCTTC	CAWSLPSYRAIYGYTF